This passage covers 26 T cell receptor beta chains from one sample sequenced in a study of cytomegalovirus exposure and HLA in healthy donors. The repertoire was sequenced with immunoSEQ multiplex PCR; TCRdb's copy has only in-frame clones and lacks some. Altogether 100,000 to 150,000 clones are present, approximately 90% being singletons, with the ten largest covering under 2%. Sequencing used PBMCs. The receptors originated from a woman in her late teens or twenties in good health and CMV-seronegative.

The chain uses TRBV30 and TRBJ1-6; 8 bases line up with TRBD1. This CDR3 spans 16 amino acids. V shed 0 bases and J 6 bases; nucleotides not matched to a gene: 7. Germline CDR1 and CDR2: GTSNPN and SVGIG (reference sequence). The CDR3 region has the DNA TGTGCCTGGAGTGTAACACAGGGGGGCTTTAATTCACCCCTCCACTTT. This sequence encodes CAWSVTQGGFNSPLHF.

For this clone: Mismatch with germline at one junction end may stem from a read error. V usage is TRBV11-3 and J usage is TRBJ2-4; D unclear. The germline gives CDR1 SGHNT, CDR2 YENEEA. This CDR3 has 15 amino acids. CDR3 sequence reads: CASSLDWLARNIQYF. The DNA of the CDR3 is TGTGCCAGCAGCTTAGATTGGCTCGCCAGAAACATTCAGTACTTC. The whole variable domain, filled in from reference TRBV11-3 and TRBJ2-4, reads EAGVVQSPRYKIIEKKQPVAFWCNPISGHNTLYWYLQNLGQGPELLIRYENEEAVDDSQLPKDRFSAERLKGVDSTLKIQPAELGDSAVYLCASSLDWLARNIQYFGAGTRLSVL.

CDR3 nucleotides: TGTGCCAGCAGTGAAGGAGGGGGGGCAGGGTCCATTCAGTACTTC. It encodes CASSEGGGAGSIQYF. The J gene is TRBJ2-4, the V gene TRBV2; D perhaps matches TRBD2 (7 bases). V lost 1 base to trimming and J lost 9 bases, with 16 bases between them. The CDR3 sequence is 15 residues long. Germline assignment: CDR1 SNHLY and CDR2 FYNNEI.

This rearrangement joins TRBV7-6 to TRBJ2-2, with 13 bases that match TRBD2. Trimming took 1 base from V and 6 from J; bases not matched to a gene: 5. This CDR3 is built from 17 residues. CDR1 is SGHVS, CDR2 FNYEAQ, per germline. The CDR3 DNA reads TGTGCCAGCAGCTTAGAAGGACTAGCGGGAGTTGCCGGGGAGCTGTTTTTT. Its protein is CASSLEGLAGVAGELFF. Complete variable domain (other parts from reference TRBV7-6 and TRBJ2-2): GAGVSQSPRYKVTKRGQDVALRCDPISGHVSLYWYRQALGQGPEFLTYFNYEAQQDKSGLPNDRFSAERPEGSISTLTIQRTEQRDSAMYRCASSLEGLAGVAGELFFGEGSRLTVL.

This clone appeared once. This chain links TRBV2 with TRBJ2-7; 12 bases line up with TRBD2. CDR3 length equals 17 residues. The germline V gene encodes CDR1 SNHLY and CDR2 FYNNEI. V trimming: 3 bases; J trimming: 5 bases; junction bases outside the gene matches: 11. The CDR3 sequence: CASSESGRLAGANEQYF. CDR3 nucleotides: TGTGCCAGCAGTGAGTCAGGTCGACTAGCGGGAGCCAACGAGCAGTACTTC. The whole variable domain, filled in from reference TRBV2 and TRBJ2-7, reads EPEVTQTPSHQVTQMGQEVILRCVPISNHLYFYWYRQILGQKVEFLVSFYNNEISEKSEIFDDQFSVERPDGSNFTLKIRSTKLEDSAMYFCASSESGRLAGANEQYFGPGTRLTVT.

The chain recombines TRBV7-8 with TRBJ1-5; possibly TRBD1 for D (6 bases). V was cut by 4 bases and J by 4 bases, with 14 bases left in between. The CDR3 has 15 residues. Germline CDR1 is SGHVS and CDR2 is FQNEAQ. The CDR3 DNA is TGTGCCAGCAGCTCTGCTCCGAGGGGGAATCAGCCCCAGCATTTT. Translating it yields CASSSAPRGNQPQHF.

V is TRBV30 and J is TRBJ2-7, with D possibly being TRBD2 (5 bases). V dropped 3 bases and J dropped 2 bases, with 11 bases sitting between them. The CDR3 runs 13 residues. Germline assignment: CDR1 GTSNPN and CDR2 SVGIG (reference sequence). CDR3 protein: CAWRPLETYEQYF. The CDR3 nucleotides read TGTGCCTGGAGACCACTAGAAACCTACGAGCAGTACTTC.

The chain has TRBV19 and TRBJ2-7; TRBD2 aligns across 13 bases. The CDR3 loop spans 17 amino acids. J lost 0 bases, V lost 3 bases, and 5 bases had no gene match. From germline, CDR1 is LNHDA and CDR2 SQIVND (reference sequence). The CDR3 loop is CASSIGLAGASSYEQYF. In nucleotides, the CDR3 is TGTGCCAGTAGTATCGGACTAGCGGGGGCTAGCTCCTACGAGCAGTACTTC. Drawing the rest from reference TRBV19 and TRBJ2-7, the complete variable domain is DGGITQSPKYLFRKEGQNVTLSCEQNLNHDAMYWYRQDPGQGLRLIYYSQIVNDFQKGDIAEGYSVSREKKESFPLTVTSAQKNPTAFYLCASSIGLAGASSYEQYFGPGTRLTVT.

The chain couples TRBV5-4 to TRBJ1-4; 7 positions agree with TRBD1. Germline loops: CDR1 SGHNT, CDR2 YYREEE (reference sequence). The CDR3 runs 16 residues. The V gene end was trimmed by 0 bases and the J gene end by 0 bases; junction bases not matched to a gene: 2. In nucleotides, the CDR3 is TGTGCCAGCAGCTTGGTCCAGGGGGCAACTAATGAAAAACTGTTTTTT. Translation gives CASSLVQGATNEKLFF. Complete variable domain (other parts from reference TRBV5-4 and TRBJ1-4): ETGVTQSPTHLIKTRGQQVTLRCSSQSGHNTVSWYQQALGQGPQFIFQYYREEENGRGNFPPRFSGLQFPNYSSELNVNALELDDSALYLCASSLVQGATNEKLFFGSGTQLSVL.

This chain joins TRBV6-1 and TRBJ2-2, with D possibly being TRBD2 (5 bases). The V and J ends lost 4 bases and 7 bases respectively, with 10 bases between them. The CDR3 contains 13 residues. Germline-derived CDR1 and CDR2 are MNHNS and SASEGT. The CDR3 sequence is CASSGTRGGELFF. Written as DNA, the CDR3 is TGTGCCAGCAGTGGGACCCGGGGCGGGGAGCTGTTTTTT.

This chain joins TRBV28 and TRBJ2-7; 7 bases are shared with TRBD1. Trimming took 5 bases from V and 5 from J; bases not matched to a gene: 12. CDR3 length: 15 amino acids. Per the germline V gene, CDR1 is MDHEN and CDR2 is SYDVKM. The CDR3 loop reads CASSMRQGGFDEQYF. For the CDR3, the DNA is TGTGCCAGCAGTATGAGACAGGGTGGTTTCGACGAGCAGTACTTC. The whole variable domain, remainder taken from reference TRBV28 and TRBJ2-7, is DVKVTQSSRYLVKRTGEKVFLECVQDMDHENMFWYRQDPGLGLRLIYFSYDVKMKEKGDIPEGYSVSREKKERFSLILESASTNQTSMYLCASSMRQGGFDEQYFGPGTRLTVT.

This chain joins TRBV18 and TRBJ2-2, with TRBD2 identical over 7 bases. The CDR3 consists of 16 residues. Per the germline V gene, CDR1 is KGHSH and CDR2 is LQKENI. V lost 1 base, J lost 0 bases, and 2 bases stayed unmatched. CDR3 sequence: CASSPQAGANTGELFF. CDR3 DNA sequence: TGTGCCAGCTCACCACAGGCGGGAGCGAACACCGGGGAGCTGTTTTTT.

V and J are TRBV5-6 and TRBJ1-2; maybe TRBD1 (5 bases). With 3 bases removed from V and 7 bases from J, the gap between germline ends came to 13 bases. The CDR3 loop spans 13 amino acids. Germline V gene sequence: CDR1 SGHDT, CDR2 YYEEEE. CDR3 sequence (DNA): TGTGCCAGCAGCTCCAGGGTTTTTTCTGGCTACACCTTC. Residues: CASSSRVFSGYTF.

The chain employs TRBV5-1 and TRBJ2-5, with 10 positions matching TRBD1. The V gene's germline CDR1 is SGHRS and CDR2 YFSETQ. J was trimmed by 4 bases and V by 2 bases; bases with no gene match: 5. The CDR3 has 15 residues. The CDR3 region is CASSFNGQGGETQYF. The CDR3 DNA reads as TGCGCCAGCAGCTTTAACGGACAGGGGGGAGAGACCCAGTACTTC.

This rearrangement joins TRBV30 to TRBJ2-5; D not certain. The CDR3 sequence is 14 residues long. The V and J ends lost 0 bases and 7 bases respectively, with 15 bases between them. Per germline, CDR1 GTSNPN and CDR2 SVGIG (reference sequence). The CDR3 DNA is TGTGCCTGGAGTGTATCGGTCGTCTCGAGGACCCAGTACTTC. Protein: CAWSVSVVSRTQYF.

The rearrangement uses TRBV5-1 and TRBJ2-7, with D possibly being TRBD2 (6 bases). The CDR3 consists of 14 residues. Germline V gene sequence: CDR1 SGHRS, CDR2 YFSETQ. With 4 bases removed from V and 5 bases from J, the gap between germline ends came to 16 bases. CDR3 region: CASSRGRGSDEQYF. The CDR3, as DNA: TGCGCCAGCAGCCGAGGTCGGGGGTCAGACGAGCAGTACTTC. Combining the CDR3 with reference TRBV5-1 and TRBJ2-7 gives the whole variable domain KAGVTQTPRYLIKTRGQQVTLSCSPISGHRSVSWYQQTPGQGLQFLFEYFSETQRNKGNFPGRFSGRQFSNSRSEMNVSTLELGDSALYLCASSRGRGSDEQYFGPGTRLTVT.

The V and J genes are TRBV5-4 and TRBJ1-2, with D hard to call. Deletions cut 4 bases from V and 5 bases from J, with 18 bases between. Germline lookup yields CDR1 SGHNT and CDR2 YYREEE (reference sequence). This CDR3 has 15 residues. The DNA of the CDR3 is TGTGCCAGCAGCCGCGACTCGACTCCCCGGTATGGCTACACCTTC. Its translation is CASSRDSTPRYGYTF.

The rearrangement uses TRBV10-3 and TRBJ2-3, with TRBD2 matching over 16 bases. CDR3 length: 17 residues. CDR1 ENHRY and CDR2 SYGVKD come from the germline V gene. V shed 6 bases and J 2 bases; nucleotides not matched to a gene: 5. The CDR3 protein is CAIRSGTSGGATDTQYF. The DNA for the CDR3 is TGTGCCATCAGATCCGGGACTAGCGGGGGGGCCACAGATACGCAGTATTTT.

The chain joins TRBV6-5 to TRBJ1-2, with 8 bases aligning to TRBD1. The CDR3 spans 14 residues. Germline CDR1 and CDR2: MNHEY and SVGAGI. After removal of 6 bases from V and 4 bases from J, the junction contained 7 bases not matched to a gene. The CDR3 sequence: CASSPTGAAYGYTF. Here the CDR3 DNA reads TGTGCCAGCAGCCCGACAGGGGCGGCCTATGGCTACACCTTC.

The chain has TRBV28 and TRBJ1-1; weak D call: TRBD1 (5 bases). Germline-derived CDR1 and CDR2 are MDHEN and SYDVKM. The CDR3 sequence is 13 residues long. The V gene lost 6 bases and the J gene lost 5 bases, with 13 bases spanning the gap. CDR3 amino acids: CASRSTGITEAFF. The CDR3 nucleotides read TGTGCCAGCAGGTCAACAGGTATAACTGAAGCTTTCTTT.

V is TRBV5-1 and J is TRBJ2-6; D is perhaps TRBD1 (5 bases). This CDR3 is 17 amino acids long. CDR1 and CDR2 from the germline V gene are SGHRS and YFSETQ. V lost 0 bases and J 1 base, leaving 11 bases between the germline ends. The DNA of the CDR3 is TGCGCCAGCAGCTTGGGCAAGACAGATTCTGGGGCCAACGTCCTGACTTTC. Protein product: CASSLGKTDSGANVLTF. The variable domain in full, with the rest retrieved from reference TRBV5-1 and TRBJ2-6, is KAGVTQTPRYLIKTRGQQVTLSCSPISGHRSVSWYQQTPGQGLQFLFEYFSETQRNKGNFPGRFSGRQFSNSRSEMNVSTLELGDSALYLCASSLGKTDSGANVLTFGAGSRLTVL.

This clone appeared a single time. The gene calls are TRBV9 and TRBJ1-2; 9 positions match TRBD1. The CDR3 sequence is 15 residues long. Germline CDR1 is SGDLS and CDR2 is YYNGEE. V shed 2 bases, J shed 5 bases, and the junction held 7 bases outside the gene matches. The CDR3 region is CASSVGTGPPYGYTF. In DNA, the CDR3 is TGTGCCAGCAGCGTTGGGACAGGGCCCCCTTATGGCTACACCTTC. The full variable domain, rest sourced from reference TRBV9 and TRBJ1-2, is DSGVTQTPKHLITATGQRVTLRCSPRSGDLSVYWYQQSLDQGLQFLIQYYNGEERAKGNILERFSAQQFPDLHSELNLSSLELGDSALYFCASSVGTGPPYGYTFGSGTRLTVV.

The V gene is TRBV15, the J gene TRBJ2-5, with TRBD1 identical over 10 bases. Germline trimming cut 4 bases from V and 7 bases from J; bases unmatched to any gene: 6. The CDR3 extends over 14 amino acids. CDR1 LNHNV and CDR2 YYDKDF come from the germline V gene (reference sequence). The CDR3 nucleotides are TGTGCCACCAGCAAAACCCGGGACAGGGGGACCCAGTACTTC. It translates to CATSKTRDRGTQYF.

This clone turned up a few times. The chain combines TRBV7-7 with TRBJ1-3; D is unclear. Trimming left V 2 bases short and J 0 bases short, with 5 bases between. Germline-derived CDR1 and CDR2 are SSHAT and FNYEAQ (reference sequence). The CDR3 extends over 14 amino acids. The CDR3 region is CASSLTNSGNTIYF. CDR3 sequence (DNA): TGTGCCAGCAGCTTAACTAACTCTGGAAACACCATATATTTT.

This clone was picked up one time. This chain connects TRBV28 to TRBJ1-2, with D perhaps TRBD1 (5 bases). Trimming removed 7 bases from V and 8 bases from J, with 23 bases in between. The CDR3 is made up of 15 amino acids. Germline CDR1 is MDHEN and CDR2 is SYDVKM. For the CDR3, the DNA is TGTGCCAGCATCAATTCAGGGCGAGCTCTTAGGGGCTACACCTTC. This gives the protein CASINSGRALRGYTF.

The chain has TRBV7-3 and TRBJ2-1, with 14 bases matching TRBD2. CDR1 is SGHTA, CDR2 FQGTGA, per germline. The ends lost 1 base at V and 9 bases at J; junction bases unmatched: 2. The CDR3 totals 15 residues. This CDR3 reads CASSLSGTSGGEQFF. The CDR3 nucleotides are TGTGCCAGCAGCTTAAGCGGGACTAGCGGGGGTGAGCAGTTCTTC.